This T cell receptor beta chain stems from a study of identical twins. Via MiXCR, TCRdb re-called the 5' RACE reads, giving one row per CDR3 protein. This table holds a few hundred thousand distinct CDR3 sequences, about 16% found once. The data also belong to a second study, concerning yellow fever vaccine responses in identical twins. Turning to that study: Twins' vaccine T cell responses reportedly seemed partly convergent and partly personalized.

This TCR was sampled from a woman under 30 in good health. The sequenced sample was CD4+ T cells sorted from blood.

The CDR3: CASRPAGSGNTGELFF. The DNA for the CDR3 is TGTGCCAGCAGACCCGCGGGAAGCGGAAACACCGGGGAGCTGTTTTTT. This chain connects TRBV6-2 or TRBV6-3 to TRBJ2-2; maybe TRBD2 (6 bases). Germline V gene lookup returns CDR1 MNHEY and CDR2 SVGEGT. V was cut by 6 bases and J by 2 bases, with 16 bases left in between. This CDR3 is built from 16 residues.